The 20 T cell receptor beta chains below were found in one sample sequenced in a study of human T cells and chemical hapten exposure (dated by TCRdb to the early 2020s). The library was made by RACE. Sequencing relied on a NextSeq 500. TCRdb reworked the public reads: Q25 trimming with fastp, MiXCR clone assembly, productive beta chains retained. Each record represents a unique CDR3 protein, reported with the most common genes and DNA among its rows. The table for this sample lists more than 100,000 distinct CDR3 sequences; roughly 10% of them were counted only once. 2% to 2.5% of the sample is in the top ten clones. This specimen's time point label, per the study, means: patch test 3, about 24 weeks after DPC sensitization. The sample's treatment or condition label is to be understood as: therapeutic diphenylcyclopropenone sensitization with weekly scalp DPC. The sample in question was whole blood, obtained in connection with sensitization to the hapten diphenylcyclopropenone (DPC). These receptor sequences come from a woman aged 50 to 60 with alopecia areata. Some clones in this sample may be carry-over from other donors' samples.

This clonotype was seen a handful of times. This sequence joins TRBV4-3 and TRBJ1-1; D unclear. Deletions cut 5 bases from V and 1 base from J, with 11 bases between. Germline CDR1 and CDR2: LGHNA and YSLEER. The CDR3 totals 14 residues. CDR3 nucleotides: TGCGCCAGCAGCGCCAACGAGCAGAACACTGAAGCTTTCTTT. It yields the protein CASSANEQNTEAFF.

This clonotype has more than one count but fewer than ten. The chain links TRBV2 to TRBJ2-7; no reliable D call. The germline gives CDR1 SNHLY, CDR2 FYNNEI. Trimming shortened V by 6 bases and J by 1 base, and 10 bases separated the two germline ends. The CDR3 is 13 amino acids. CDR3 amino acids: CASRALASYEQYF. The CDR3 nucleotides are TGTGCCAGCAGGGCACTGGCTTCCTACGAGCAGTACTTC.

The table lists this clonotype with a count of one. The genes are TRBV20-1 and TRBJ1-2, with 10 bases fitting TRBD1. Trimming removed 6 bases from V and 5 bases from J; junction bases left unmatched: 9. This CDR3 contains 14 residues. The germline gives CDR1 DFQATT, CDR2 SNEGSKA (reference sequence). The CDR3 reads CSAKKGQGPYGYTF. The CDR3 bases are TGCAGTGCAAAAAAGGGACAGGGGCCGTATGGCTACACCTTC.

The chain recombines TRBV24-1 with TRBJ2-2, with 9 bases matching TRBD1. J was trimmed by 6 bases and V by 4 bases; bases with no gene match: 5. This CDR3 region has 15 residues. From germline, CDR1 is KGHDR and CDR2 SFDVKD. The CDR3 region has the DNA TGTGCCACCAGTGAAACCGGGACAGGGTCCGGGGAGCTGTTTTTT. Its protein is CATSETGTGSGELFF.

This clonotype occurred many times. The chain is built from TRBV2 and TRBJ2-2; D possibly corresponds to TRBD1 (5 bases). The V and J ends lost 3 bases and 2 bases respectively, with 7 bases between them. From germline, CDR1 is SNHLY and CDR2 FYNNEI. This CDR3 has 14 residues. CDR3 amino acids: CASSDDSNTGELFF. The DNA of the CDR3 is TGTGCCAGCAGTGACGACAGCAACACCGGGGAGCTGTTTTTT.

CDR3 residues: CASSRNTGGDSEAFF. In nucleotides, the CDR3 is TGTGCCAGTAGTAGAAATACAGGGGGAGATTCTGAAGCTTTCTTT. The J gene is TRBJ1-1, the V gene TRBV19; TRBD1 agrees at 8 bases. The CDR3 runs 15 residues. Germline V gene sequence: CDR1 LNHDA, CDR2 SQIVND (reference sequence). V lost 4 bases, J lost 6 bases, and 10 bases stayed unmatched.

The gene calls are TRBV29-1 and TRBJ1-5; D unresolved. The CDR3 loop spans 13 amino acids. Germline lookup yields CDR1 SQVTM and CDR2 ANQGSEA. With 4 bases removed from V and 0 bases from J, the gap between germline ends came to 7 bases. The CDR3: CSVASNSNQPQHF. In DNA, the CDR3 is TGCAGCGTTGCTTCGAATAGCAATCAGCCCCAGCATTTT.

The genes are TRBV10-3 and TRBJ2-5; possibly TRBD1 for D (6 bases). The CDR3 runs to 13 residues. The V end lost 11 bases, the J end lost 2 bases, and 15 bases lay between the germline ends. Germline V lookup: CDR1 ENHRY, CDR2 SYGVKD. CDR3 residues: CAAAPGVQETQYF. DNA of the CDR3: TGTGCCGCCGCGCCAGGGGTTCAAGAGACCCAGTACTTC.

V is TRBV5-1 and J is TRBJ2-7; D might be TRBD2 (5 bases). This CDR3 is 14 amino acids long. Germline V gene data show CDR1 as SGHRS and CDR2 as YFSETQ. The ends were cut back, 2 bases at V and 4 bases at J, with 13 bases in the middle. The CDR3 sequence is CASSLSGRGYEQYF. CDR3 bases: TGCGCCAGCAGCTTATCGGGGAGAGGGTACGAGCAGTACTTC. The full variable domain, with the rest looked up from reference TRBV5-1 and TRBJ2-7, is KAGVTQTPRYLIKTRGQQVTLSCSPISGHRSVSWYQQTPGQGLQFLFEYFSETQRNKGNFPGRFSGRQFSNSRSEMNVSTLELGDSALYLCASSLSGRGYEQYFGPGTRLTVT.

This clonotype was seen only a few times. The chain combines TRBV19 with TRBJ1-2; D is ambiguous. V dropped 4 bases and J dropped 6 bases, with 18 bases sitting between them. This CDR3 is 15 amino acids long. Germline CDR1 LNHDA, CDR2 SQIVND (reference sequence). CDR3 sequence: CASSNPRAEANGYTF. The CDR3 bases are TGTGCCAGTAGTAACCCCCGGGCCGAGGCAAATGGCTACACCTTC.

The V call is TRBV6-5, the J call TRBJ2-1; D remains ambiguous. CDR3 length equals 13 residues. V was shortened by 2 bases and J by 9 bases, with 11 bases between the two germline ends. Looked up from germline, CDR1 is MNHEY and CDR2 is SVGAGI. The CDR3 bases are TGTGCCAGCAGTTACACGTCAGCCGGTGAGCAGTTCTTC. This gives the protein CASSYTSAGEQFF.

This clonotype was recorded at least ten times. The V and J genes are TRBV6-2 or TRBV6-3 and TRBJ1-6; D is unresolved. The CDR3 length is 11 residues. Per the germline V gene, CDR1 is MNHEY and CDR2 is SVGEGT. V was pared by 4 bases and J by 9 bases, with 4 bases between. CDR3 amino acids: CASSSPSPLHF. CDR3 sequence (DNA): TGTGCCAGCAGTTCGCCTTCACCCCTCCACTTT.

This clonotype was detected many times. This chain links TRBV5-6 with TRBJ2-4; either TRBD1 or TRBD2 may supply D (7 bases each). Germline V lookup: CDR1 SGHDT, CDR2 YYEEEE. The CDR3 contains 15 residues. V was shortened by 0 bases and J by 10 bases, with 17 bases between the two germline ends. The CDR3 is CASSLAAGGGRIQYF. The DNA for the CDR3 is TGTGCCAGCAGCTTGGCGGCAGGGGGAGGGCGGATTCAGTACTTC.

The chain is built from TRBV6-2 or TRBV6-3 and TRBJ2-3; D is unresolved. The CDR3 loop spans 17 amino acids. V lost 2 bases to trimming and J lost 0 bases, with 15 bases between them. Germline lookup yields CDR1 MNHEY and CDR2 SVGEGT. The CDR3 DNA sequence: TGTGCCAGCAGTTACGGGCAGATGCTTACTAGCACAGATACGCAGTATTTT. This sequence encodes CASSYGQMLTSTDTQYF.

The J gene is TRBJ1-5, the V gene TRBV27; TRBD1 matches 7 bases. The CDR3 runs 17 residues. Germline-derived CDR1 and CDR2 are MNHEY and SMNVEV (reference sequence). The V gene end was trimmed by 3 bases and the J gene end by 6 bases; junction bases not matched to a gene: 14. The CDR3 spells CASSFWQGVGPGQPQHF. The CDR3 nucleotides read TGTGCCAGCAGTTTCTGGCAGGGGGTAGGACCGGGTCAGCCCCAGCATTTT.

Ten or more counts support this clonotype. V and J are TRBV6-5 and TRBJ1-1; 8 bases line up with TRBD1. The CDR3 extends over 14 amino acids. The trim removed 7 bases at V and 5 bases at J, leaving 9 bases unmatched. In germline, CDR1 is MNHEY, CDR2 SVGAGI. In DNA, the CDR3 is TGTGCCAGCACCCCACAGGGGGTGGGAACTGAAGCTTTCTTT. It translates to CASTPQGVGTEAFF.

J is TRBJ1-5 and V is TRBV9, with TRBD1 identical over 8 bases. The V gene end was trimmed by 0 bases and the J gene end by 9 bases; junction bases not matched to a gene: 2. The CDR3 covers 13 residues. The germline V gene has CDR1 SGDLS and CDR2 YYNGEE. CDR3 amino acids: CASSVGTGPPQHF. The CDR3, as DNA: TGTGCCAGCAGCGTAGGGACAGGGCCGCCCCAGCATTTT.

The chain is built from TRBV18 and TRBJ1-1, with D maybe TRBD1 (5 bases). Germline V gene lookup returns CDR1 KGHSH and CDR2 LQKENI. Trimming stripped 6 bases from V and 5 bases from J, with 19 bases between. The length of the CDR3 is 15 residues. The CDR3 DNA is TGTGCCAGCTCCTACACGAAGCAGGGAGAAACTGAAGCTTTCTTT. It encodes CASSYTKQGETEAFF.

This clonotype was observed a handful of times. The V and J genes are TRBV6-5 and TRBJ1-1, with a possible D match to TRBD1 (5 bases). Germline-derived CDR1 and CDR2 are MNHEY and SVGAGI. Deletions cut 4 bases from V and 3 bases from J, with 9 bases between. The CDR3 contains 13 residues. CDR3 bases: TGTGCCAGCAGTTCCCCAGGGTACACTGAAGCTTTCTTT. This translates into CASSSPGYTEAFF.

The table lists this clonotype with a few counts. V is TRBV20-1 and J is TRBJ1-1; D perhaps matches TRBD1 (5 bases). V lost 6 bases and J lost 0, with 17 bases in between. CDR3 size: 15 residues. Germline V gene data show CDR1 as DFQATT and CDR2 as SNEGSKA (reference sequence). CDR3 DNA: TGCAGTGCGCTCGGCGACGGACAATTGAACACTGAAGCTTTCTTT. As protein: CSALGDGQLNTEAFF.